These T cell receptor beta chains were read from a single sample in a study of cytotoxic CD8 clonotypes in ibrutinib-treated CLL. Sequencing used immunoSEQ multiplex PCR; TCRdb keeps in-frame clones, though not all of them. This table has about 40,000 clones, 55% to 80% appearing once. Sequencing was performed on PBMCs, taken at disease progression, from a patient treated with ibrutinib. Source of these receptors: a human donor with chronic lymphocytic leukemia. Each CDR3 is given with its conserved first and last residue. A D gene is named only where the DNA matches it firmly. Some rows mark clone size as missing; the rest say once, few, many or name a class of expanded clone.

>NA|TRBJ1-3|TRBD1|TRBV4-1
CASSLYRDRVTSGNTIYF
TGCGCCAGCAGCCTGTACCGGGACAGGGTAACGTCTGGAAACACCATATATTTT
>few|TRBJ2-3|NA|TRBV27
CASSLSKSTDTQYF
TGTGCCAGCAGTTTATCGAAAAGCACAGATACGCAGTATTTT
>few|TRBJ2-3|TRBD2|TRBV27
CASSPGLADTDTQYF
TGTGCCAGCTCCCCGGGACTAGCAGACACAGATACGCAGTATTTT
>once|TRBJ1-1|NA|TRBV19
CASSSRASEAFF
TGTGCCAGTAGTTCGAGGGCGTCCGAAGCTTTCTTT
>few|TRBJ2-7|NA|TRBV6-5
CASRPIGSTYEQYF
TGTGCCAGCAGGCCGATCGGATCGACCTACGAGCAGTACTTC
>few|TRBJ1-2|NA|TRBV19
CASGGSGYTF
TGTGCCAGTGGAGGTAGTGGCTACACCTTC
>NA|TRBJ2-1|NA|TRBV6-6
CASTTKEGTSYNEQFF
TGTGCCAGCACCACCAAGGAGGGGACAAGCTACAATGAGCAGTTCTTC
>NA|TRBJ2-7|TRBD2|TRBV25-1
CASSEIRRGGFGYEQYF
TGTGCCAGCAGTGAAATTCGTCGGGGAGGGTTTGGGTACGAGCAGTACTTC
>NA|TRBJ2-5|NA|TRBV11-3
CASSGDGGYQETQYF
TGTGCCAGCAGCGGCGATGGGGGGTACCAAGAGACCCAGTACTTC
>once|TRBJ1-2|NA|TRBV30
CAWSVFLDDGYTF
TGTGCCTGGAGTGTATTTCTGGATGATGGCTACACCTTC
>NA|TRBJ2-2|NA|TRBV18
CASSPGDKSTGELFF
TGTGCCAGCTCACCGGGCGACAAGTCCACCGGGGAGCTGTTTTTT
>NA|TRBJ2-1|NA|TRBV11-3
CASRREGGNNEQFF
TGTGCCAGCAGGAGGGAGGGGGGAAACAATGAGCAGTTCTTC
>NA|TRBJ1-2|NA|TRBV5-6
CASSLEFGGRGDYGYTF
TGTGCCAGCAGCTTGGAATTCGGGGGCAGGGGAGACTATGGCTACACCTTC
>once|TRBJ2-1|TRBD2|TRBV29-1
CSVGIAGHEQFF
TGCAGCGTTGGTATAGCGGGGCATGAGCAGTTCTTC
>few|TRBJ2-2|TRBD2|TRBV10-1
CASSDTSGANTGELFF
TGCGCCAGCAGTGATACTAGCGGCGCGAACACCGGGGAGCTGTTTTTT
>once|TRBJ2-7|NA|TRBV7-7
CASSLGGSGPDEQYF
TGTGCTAGCAGCTTAGGAGGGTCAGGGCCGGACGAGCAGTACTTC
>NA|TRBJ1-4|TRBD1|TRBV6-1
CASSGWTGLNEKLFF
TGTGCCAGCAGCGGGTGGACAGGCCTTAATGAAAAACTGTTTTTT
>few|TRBJ2-2|TRBD2|TRBV7-9
CASSPGGAGASGELFF
TGTGCCAGCAGCCCCGGGGGAGCGGGAGCTTCCGGGGAGCTGTTTTTT
>once|TRBJ1-1|TRBD1|TRBV5-1
CASSLLTGSDTEAFF
TGCGCCAGCAGCCTACTGACAGGGAGTGACACTGAAGCTTTCTTT
>NA|TRBJ2-1|NA|TRBV5-4
CASGKEEVGFF
TGTGCCAGCGGGAAGGAGGAGGTGGGCTTCTTC